This TCR beta chain was obtained from a study of T cells in Graves' hyperthyroidism and ophthalmopathy (dated by TCRdb to the late 2010s). Study-wide context: Peripheral blood was collected at initial diagnosis, before any treatment. To identify distinguishing TCR V-J signatures, a discovery cohort of around 100 patients was used, comprising 43 with Graves' ophthalmopathy and approximately 58 with stable Graves' hyperthyroidism. The paper reports TCR Vbeta CDR3 sequencing of some 140 peripheral blood samples: some 44 ophthalmopathy, fewer than 80 hyperthyroidism and approximately 17 progressor patients. The 100 or so discovery patients were divided at random into training and test sets in a 7:3 ratio. Thyroid tissue and blood T-cell repertoires from about six Graves' hyperthyroidism patients were also compared in the study. Prospective prediction of ophthalmopathy was tested in an independent validation cohort of 18 to 20 hyperthyroidism patients and 17 patients who later progressed to ophthalmopathy. After blood sampling, hyperthyroidism patients were treated with methimazole at a starting dose of 30 mg daily, and ophthalmopathy patients were treated with high-dose intravenous methylprednisolone. General conclusions and limits of the study: No statistical method was used to fix the sample size in advance, and group allocation was not hidden from the investigators. In cross-validation, a model built on a 13 V-J signature told ophthalmopathy apart from stable hyperthyroidism with roughly 87% sensitivity and roughly 82% specificity, and in testing the same model reached 80%/75%. Blood samples also contained most of the expanded thyroid clonotypes (frequency above 0.001), which suggests that blood repertoires may reflect thyroid immune responses. In validation, the model predicted progression to ophthalmopathy a median of about 6.8 months before onset, with over 60% sensitivity and roughly 73% specificity.

A patient counted as having stable Graves' hyperthyroidism if no progression to ophthalmopathy occurred over 18 months of follow-up. The hyperthyroidism patients were between 18 and 65 years old and newly diagnosed, with a disease duration of less than 2 months. Patients with uncontrolled infections, other autoimmune diseases, pregnancy or lactation were excluded. Diagnoses relied on clinical symptoms, serum thyroxine and TRAb, thyroid ultrasound and orbital computed tomography. Ficoll-Paque density gradient centrifugation was used to isolate PBMCs from around 10 ml of fresh peripheral blood. Trizol reagent was used to extract total RNA, and RNA quality was then checked on an Agilent 2100 Bioanalyzer. This clonotype was observed a handful of times. This clone's antigen is unknown. A junction boundary mismatches the germline segment, possibly from a read error. The CDR3 contains 14 residues, cysteine and phenylalanine counted. The sequence is cut down to CDR3 DNA, 42 bases in frame from base 1. CDR1 and CDR2 were assigned from the germline V gene as SGHVS and FQNEAQ.

The TCR beta CDR3 regions were amplified from RNA transcripts. For the first round of RT-PCR on the TCR CDR3, the HTBI primer set was used together with the Qiagen OneStep RT-PCR kit. Libraries were constructed in a second round of multiplex PCR, after which size selection and purification were performed. Libraries were sequenced paired-end with 100 bp reads on an Illumina HiSeq2000. The authors' pipeline ran thus. Raw data were processed with SOAPnuke, discarding reads with adapters, uncalled bases, mean Phred below 15, or no exact constant-primer or identifier match. High-quality paired reads were merged using COPE v1.2.5, and each unique nucleotide sequence was defined as a clonotype. Clonotypes were aligned to IMGT TRBV, TRBD and TRBJ reference segments using MiTCR v1.1. The analysis was restricted to V-J combinations with a frequency above 0.0001, which together covered roughly 99% of the repertoires. A TCS score was defined as the ratio of F50 (clonal expansion) to E x V (chaos), with BLOSUM62-based TCRdist applied between CDR3 peptides within each V-J. Welch's t-statistics and random forest reduced 500 to 550 V-J features to roughly 13, which were used in a naive Bayes classifier (R e1071). The public reads were run again by TCRdb, first through fastp at Q25 and then through MiXCR, and only productive beta chains were kept. A single entry per CDR3 protein holds the most common genes and DNA from its merged rows. These V and J calls are TCRdb output, not the study's own analysis. This sample is represented by some 770,000 distinct CDR3 sequences; over 15% of them were singletons. Roughly 8% of the sample is in the top ten clones.

The rearranged chain carries TRBV7-8 and TRBJ1-4; the D gene is unclear. This clonotype was obtained from a man aged 18-30 years with Graves' hyperthyroidism. Sequencing was done on a sample of blood. The DNA sequence reads TGTGCCAGCAGCTTAGCGCGATCGGTGGAAAAACCGTTTTTT. The translation is CASSLARSVEKPFF.